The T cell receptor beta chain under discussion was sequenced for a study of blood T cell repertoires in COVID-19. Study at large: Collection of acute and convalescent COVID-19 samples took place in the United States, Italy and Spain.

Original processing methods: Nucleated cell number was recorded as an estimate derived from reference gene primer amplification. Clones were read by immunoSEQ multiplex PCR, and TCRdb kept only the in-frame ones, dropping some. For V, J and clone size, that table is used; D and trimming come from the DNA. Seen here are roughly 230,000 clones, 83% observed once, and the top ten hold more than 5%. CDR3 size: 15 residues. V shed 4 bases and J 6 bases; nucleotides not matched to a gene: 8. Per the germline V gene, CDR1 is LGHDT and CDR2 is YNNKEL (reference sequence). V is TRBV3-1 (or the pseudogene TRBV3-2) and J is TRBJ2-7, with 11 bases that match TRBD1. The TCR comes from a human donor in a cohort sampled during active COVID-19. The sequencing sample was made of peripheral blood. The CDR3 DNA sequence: TGTGCCAGCAGCCGCCAGGAGGGACAGGGGGGCGAGCAGTACTTC. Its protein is CASSRQEGQGGEQYF.